Listed below are T cell receptor beta chains from one sample, sequenced in a study of technical replicates of blood from several donors. The repertoire was sequenced with immunoSEQ multiplex PCR; TCRdb's copy has only in-frame clones and lacks some. Here the sample spans almost 70,000 clones, approximately 88% being singletons. The sequencing sample was made of PBMCs. These receptors came from a human donor in good health. Some clones in this sample may be carry-over from other donors' samples. CDR3s include the opening cysteine and the closing phenylalanine or tryptophan. The D gene is left open where the match is weak. Only part of the rows carry a size: once, few, many, or a class if the clone is expanded.

.	.	TRBV6-1	TRBJ2-3	CASSVRPGDTQYF	TGTGCCAGCAGTGTGCGTCCCGGAGATACGCAGTATTTT
.	.	TRBV7-9	TRBJ2-7	CASSSAAGSSYEQYF	TGTGCCAGCAGCTCCGCCGCGGGGAGCTCCTACGAGCAGTACTTC
.	.	TRBV7-9	TRBJ2-3	CASSSSGQGDTQYF	TGTGCCAGCAGCTCTTCGGGTCAGGGAGATACGCAGTATTTT
.	.	TRBV5-4	TRBJ2-5	CASSRSPGGSGETQYF	TGTGCCAGCAGCCGCTCTCCTGGGGGGTCCGGAGAGACCCAGTACTTC
.	.	TRBV18	TRBJ2-7	CASSPPQGYEQYF	TGTGCCAGCTCTCCCCCACAGGGTTACGAGCAGTACTTC
.	.	TRBV5-8	TRBJ2-7	CASSSVAEQYF	TGTGCCAGCAGCTCGGTAGCGGAGCAGTACTTC
TRBD2	.	TRBV30	TRBJ2-1	CAWTSGGGNEQFF	TGTGCCTGGACTAGCGGGGGGGGAAATGAGCAGTTCTTC
.	.	TRBV5-6	TRBJ2-4	CASSRLGNIQYF	TGTGCCAGCAGCCGACTGGGAAACATTCAGTACTTC
TRBD2	.	TRBV18	TRBJ2-5	CASSQSLLTGTSGSETQYF	TGTGCCAGCTCCCAAAGCCTCCTAACCGGGACTAGCGGGAGTGAGACCCAGTACTTC
.	.	TRBV5-1	TRBJ1-4	CASSLGGEKLFF	TGCGCCAGCAGCCTCGGTGGTGAAAAACTGTTTTTT
.	.	TRBV4-3	TRBJ2-3	CASSQDYGRRTDTQYF	TGCGCCAGCAGCCAAGATTACGGCAGGCGCACAGATACGCAGTATTTT
.	.	TRBV2	TRBJ1-4	CASSVGGGGEKLFF	TGTGCCAGCAGTGTAGGGGGTGGGGGCGAAAAACTGTTTTTT
.	.	TRBV6-1	TRBJ1-6	CASSEGGYSNSPLHF	TGTGCCAGCAGTGAGGGAGGGTATAGTAATTCACCCCTCCACTTT
.	once	TRBV10-3	TRBJ1-3	CAAGTYWSGNTIYF	TGTGCCGCCGGGACTTATTGGTCTGGAAACACCATATATTTT
TRBD1	once	TRBV29-1	TRBJ1-2	CSVKTGTGNYGYTF	TGCAGCGTTAAAACCGGGACAGGGAACTATGGCTACACCTTC
TRBD2	.	TRBV7-2	TRBJ2-1	CASSLTTSGSLNEQFF	TGTGCCAGCAGCTTGACGACTAGCGGGAGTCTCAATGAGCAGTTCTTC
.	.	TRBV30	TRBJ2-7	CAWSWSGEFHEQYF	TGTGCCTGGAGTTGGTCAGGGGAATTCCACGAGCAGTACTTC
TRBD2	.	TRBV7-9	TRBJ2-1	CASSLTGGDYNEQFF	TGTGCCAGCAGCCTCACGGGGGGGGACTACAATGAGCAGTTCTTC
.	.	TRBV9	TRBJ1-3	CASSGETNTIYF	TGTGCCAGCAGCGGGGAGACAAACACCATATATTTT
.	.	TRBV9	TRBJ1-4	CASSAFPTEDNEKLFF	TGTGCCAGCAGCGCCTTCCCGACGGAGGATAATGAAAAACTGTTTTTT
TRBD1	few	TRBV18	TRBJ2-7	CASKTGGGVYEQYF	TGTGCCAGCAAAACAGGGGGAGGCGTCTACGAGCAGTACTTC
.	.	TRBV15	TRBJ1-3	CATSRDIDSKSTIYF	TGTGCCACCAGCAGAGATATCGACTCGAAAAGCACCATATATTTT
.	.	TRBV7-9	TRBJ1-5	CASSLISNQPQHF	TGTGCCAGCAGCTTAATAAGCAATCAGCCCCAGCATTTT
TRBD2	once	TRBV2	TRBJ2-1	CASIGGGSYNEQFF	TGTGCCAGCATCGGGGGGGGTTCCTACAATGAGCAGTTCTTC
TRBD1	.	TRBV2	TRBJ2-1	CASRNEGGYEQFF	TGTGCCAGCAGGAACGAAGGGGGCTATGAGCAGTTCTTC
.	.	TRBV10-3	TRBJ2-5	CAISGGGPPETQYF	TGTGCCATCTCTGGGGGGGGGCCCCCAGAGACCCAGTACTTC
TRBD1	once	TRBV6-5	TRBJ2-7	CASSKTGIYEQYF	TGTGCCAGCAGTAAGACAGGGATTTACGAGCAGTACTTC
.	.	TRBV6-1	TRBJ1-1	CASSERHLVGSGNTEAFF	TGTGCCAGCAGTGAACGCCACTTAGTGGGCAGCGGGAACACTGAAGCTTTCTTT
TRBD2	.	TRBV5-4	TRBJ2-1	CASSPGGVEQFF	TGTGCCAGCAGCCCGGGGGGGGTTGAGCAGTTCTTC
TRBD1	.	TRBV4-3	TRBJ1-2	CASAQGALNYGYTF	TGCGCCAGCGCACAGGGGGCCCTTAACTATGGCTACACCTTC
.	.	TRBV10-3	TRBJ2-3	CAISESALVSGPDTQYF	TGTGCCATCAGTGAGTCGGCGCTAGTAAGTGGTCCAGATACGCAGTATTTT
TRBD2	once	TRBV29-1	TRBJ2-1	CSVPLDPSGRAGSYNEQFF	TGCAGCGTTCCCCTTGACCCCAGCGGGAGGGCCGGATCCTACAATGAGCAGTTCTTC
TRBD1	.	TRBV5-1	TRBJ2-5	CASSSRRDRGRETQYF	TGCGCCAGCAGCTCGAGAAGGGACAGGGGGCGGGAGACCCAGTACTTC
.	few	TRBV4-1	TRBJ1-1	CASSQGQQGEAFF	TGCGCCAGCAGCCAAGGTCAGCAGGGCGAAGCTTTCTTT
TRBD1	.	TRBV7-9	TRBJ2-7	CASSYGTAYEQYF	TGTGCCAGCAGTTATGGGACAGCTTACGAGCAGTACTTC
.	once	TRBV2	TRBJ2-1	CASSQSKQGLGQFF	TGTGCCAGCAGCCAATCTAAACAGGGTCTTGGGCAGTTCTTC
TRBD1	.	TRBV5-6	TRBJ1-5	CASSFSGGGGNQPQHF	TGTGCCAGCAGCTTTTCAGGGGGCGGTGGCAATCAGCCCCAGCATTTT
.	few	TRBV19	TRBJ1-5	CASSIEGRGQPQHF	TGTGCCAGTAGTATAGAAGGGCGGGGTCAGCCCCAGCATTTT
.	few	TRBV10-2	TRBJ1-6	CASRLLNSPLHF	TGCGCCAGCAGGTTGCTAAATTCACCCCTCCACTTT
.	.	TRBV30	TRBJ2-2	CAFEAGGTGELFF	TGTGCCTTTGAGGCAGGGGGGACCGGGGAGCTGTTTTTT
TRBD1	.	TRBV23-1	TRBJ1-3	CASSQRDRSTGNTIYF	TGCGCCAGCAGTCAACGGGACAGGAGTACGGGAAACACCATATATTTT
.	.	TRBV7-3	TRBJ2-1	CASSLLASSYNEQFF	TGTGCCAGCAGCTTACTCGCTAGCTCCTACAATGAGCAGTTCTTC
.	.	TRBV4-3	TRBJ1-1	CASSQDRGSADTEAFF	TGCGCCAGCAGCCAAGATAGGGGGAGTGCGGACACTGAAGCTTTCTTT
TRBD2	.	TRBV19	TRBJ2-3	CASSIEWTSGGEIRTDTQYF	TGTGCCAGTAGTATAGAATGGACTAGCGGGGGAGAAATACGCACAGATACGCAGTATTTT
TRBD1	.	TRBV5-8	TRBJ1-5	CASSLGQGAWSSNQPQHF	TGTGCCAGCAGCTTGGGACAGGGGGCCTGGTCGAGCAATCAGCCCCAGCATTTT
.	.	TRBV29-1	TRBJ2-1	CSVEGSSWDEQFF	TGCAGCGTTGAAGGTTCTAGCTGGGATGAGCAGTTCTTC
TRBD1	.	TRBV19	TRBJ2-6	CASRNSQGFGANVLTF	TGTGCCAGTAGAAACTCACAGGGGTTTGGGGCCAACGTCCTGACTTTC
TRBD1	.	TRBV27	TRBJ2-3	CASSLEGAMDTQYF	TGTGCCAGCAGTCTAGAGGGGGCGATGGATACGCAGTATTTT
TRBD1	.	TRBV9	TRBJ1-3	CASSPRQGGGNTIYF	TGTGCCAGCTCCCCGCGACAGGGTGGAGGAAACACCATATATTTT